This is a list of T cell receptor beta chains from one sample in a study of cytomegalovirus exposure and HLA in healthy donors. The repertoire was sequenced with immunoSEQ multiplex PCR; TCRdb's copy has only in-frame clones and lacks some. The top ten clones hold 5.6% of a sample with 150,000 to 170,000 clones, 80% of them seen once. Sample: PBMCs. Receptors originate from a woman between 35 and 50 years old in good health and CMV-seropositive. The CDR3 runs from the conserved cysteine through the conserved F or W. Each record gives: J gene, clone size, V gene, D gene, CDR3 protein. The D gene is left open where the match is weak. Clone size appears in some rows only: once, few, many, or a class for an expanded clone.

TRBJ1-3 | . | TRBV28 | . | CASSLSPMRHRDISSGNTIYF
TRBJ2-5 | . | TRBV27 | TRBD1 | CASKRQGFPGYQETQYF
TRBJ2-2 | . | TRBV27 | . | CASRRTGRGELFF
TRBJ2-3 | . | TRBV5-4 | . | CASQRVSTDTQYF
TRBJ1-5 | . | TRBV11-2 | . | CASSQGSHQPQHF
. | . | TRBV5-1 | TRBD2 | CASSLEAGVPEQYF
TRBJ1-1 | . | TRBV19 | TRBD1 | CASSSDRSLTLNTEAFF
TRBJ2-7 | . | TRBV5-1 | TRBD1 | CASSLAEGQGSYEQYF
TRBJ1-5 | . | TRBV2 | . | CASSERSGFFGDYSNQPQHF
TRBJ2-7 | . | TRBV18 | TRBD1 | CASSPQPGQGSYEQYF
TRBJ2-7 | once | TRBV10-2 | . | CASRSGSSYEQYF
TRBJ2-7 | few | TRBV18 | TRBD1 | CASSPAYPGTGLDEQYF
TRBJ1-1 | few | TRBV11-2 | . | CASSLRLGSNTEAFF
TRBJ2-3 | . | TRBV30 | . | CAWSAAGDWTDTQYF
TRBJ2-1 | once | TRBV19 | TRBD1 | CASSGQGEGLTYNEQFF
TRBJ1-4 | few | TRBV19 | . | CASSMGPEKLFF
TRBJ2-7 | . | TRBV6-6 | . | CASSYGGQLEQYF
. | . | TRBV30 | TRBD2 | CAWSGGAGVEQYF
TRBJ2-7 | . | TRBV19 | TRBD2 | CASSAPGLAGRSEQYF
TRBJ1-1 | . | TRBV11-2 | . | CASSLREGRLTEAFF
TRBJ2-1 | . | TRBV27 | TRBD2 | CASRTSGGAYEQFF
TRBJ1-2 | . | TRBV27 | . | CASRGWAGYTF
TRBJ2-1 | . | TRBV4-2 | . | CASSQVWGEAWDSYNEQFF
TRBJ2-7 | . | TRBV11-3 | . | CASSRGASSYEQYF
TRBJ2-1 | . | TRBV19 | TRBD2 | CASCSGGVNEQFF
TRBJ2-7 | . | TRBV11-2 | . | CASSLQVNSGYEQYF
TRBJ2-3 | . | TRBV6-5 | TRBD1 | CASSYEGAHTDTQYF
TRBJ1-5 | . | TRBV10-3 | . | CAVNREEGQPQHF
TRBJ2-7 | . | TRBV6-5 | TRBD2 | CASSKSGGASHEQYF
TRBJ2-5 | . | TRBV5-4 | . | CASSRRTHQGETQYF
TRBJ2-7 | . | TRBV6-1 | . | CASANRVKRIEQYF
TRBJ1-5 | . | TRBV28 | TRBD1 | CASSSKGGRAQHF